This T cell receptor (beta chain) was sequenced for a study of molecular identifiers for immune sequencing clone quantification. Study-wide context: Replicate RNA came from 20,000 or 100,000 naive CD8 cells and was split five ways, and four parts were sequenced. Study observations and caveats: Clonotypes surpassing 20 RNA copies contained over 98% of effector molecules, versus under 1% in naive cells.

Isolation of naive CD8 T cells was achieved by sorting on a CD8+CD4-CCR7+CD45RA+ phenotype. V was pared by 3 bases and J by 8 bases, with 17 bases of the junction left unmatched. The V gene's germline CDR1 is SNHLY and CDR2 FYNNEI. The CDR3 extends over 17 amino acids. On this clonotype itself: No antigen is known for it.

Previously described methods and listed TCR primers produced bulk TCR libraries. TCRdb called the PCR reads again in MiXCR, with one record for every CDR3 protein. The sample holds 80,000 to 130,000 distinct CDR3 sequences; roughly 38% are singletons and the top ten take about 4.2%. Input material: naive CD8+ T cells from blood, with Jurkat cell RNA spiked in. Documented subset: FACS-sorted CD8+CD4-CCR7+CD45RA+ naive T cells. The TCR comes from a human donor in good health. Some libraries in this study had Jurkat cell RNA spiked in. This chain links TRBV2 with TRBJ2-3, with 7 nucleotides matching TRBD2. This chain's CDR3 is CASSDFSGSREAGTQYF. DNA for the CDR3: TGTGCCAGCAGTGATTTTAGCGGGTCCCGCGAAGCAGGTACGCAGTATTTT.